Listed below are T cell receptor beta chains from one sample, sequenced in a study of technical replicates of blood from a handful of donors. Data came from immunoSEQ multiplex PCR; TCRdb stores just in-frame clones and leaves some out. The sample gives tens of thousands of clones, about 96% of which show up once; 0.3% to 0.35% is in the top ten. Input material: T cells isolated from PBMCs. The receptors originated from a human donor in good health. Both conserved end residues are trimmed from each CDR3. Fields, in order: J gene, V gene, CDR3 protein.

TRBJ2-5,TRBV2,ASSANRGETQY
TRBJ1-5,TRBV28,ASSFEGSNQPQH
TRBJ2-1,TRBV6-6,ASSSGLAGVGNEQF
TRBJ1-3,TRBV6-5,ASREIQGNTIY
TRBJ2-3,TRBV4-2,ASSQLAGSTDTQY
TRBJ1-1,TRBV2,ASYRDSEAF
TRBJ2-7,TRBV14,ASSPTGNLYEQY
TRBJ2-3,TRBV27,ASSFGGADTQY
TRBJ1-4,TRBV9,ASSAKGALGEKLF
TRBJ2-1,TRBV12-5,ASGLVLIATRSYNEQF
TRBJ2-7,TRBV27,ASRGTSGRASRDEQY
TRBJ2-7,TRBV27,ASRQNRGRFHEQY
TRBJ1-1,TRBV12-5,ASGRGGTEAF
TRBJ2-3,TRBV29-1,SVVLGSGAQY
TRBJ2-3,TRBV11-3,ASSSTDTQY
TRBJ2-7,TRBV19,ASSPVGQREQY
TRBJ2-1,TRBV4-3,ASRLGTGIDSYNEQF
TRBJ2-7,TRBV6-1,ASSELQGEQY
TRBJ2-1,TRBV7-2,ASSLLAGGGEQF
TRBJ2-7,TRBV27,ASSPSGLAAYEQY
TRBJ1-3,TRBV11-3,ASSLDLTVGNTIY
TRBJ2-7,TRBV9,ASSAGGLGRSYEQY
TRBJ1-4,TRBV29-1,SVEGGLGGKLF
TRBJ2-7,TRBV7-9,ASSLAQTSIYEQY
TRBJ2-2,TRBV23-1,ASSPGLAGGNTGELF
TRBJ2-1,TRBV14,ASSQEEREFNEQF
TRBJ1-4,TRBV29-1,SVEARGGEKLF
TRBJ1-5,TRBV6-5,ASSLRGGRQPQH
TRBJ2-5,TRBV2,ASSWTGGQETQY
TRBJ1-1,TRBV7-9,ASSFGGPNTEAF
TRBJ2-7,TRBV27,ASRGRRVVYEQY
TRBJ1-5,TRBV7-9,ASSLSPGQGHFGNQPQH
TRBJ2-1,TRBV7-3,ASSLIPTRENEQF
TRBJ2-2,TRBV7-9,ASITPGLAGRELF
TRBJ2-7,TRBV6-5,ASSLDSYEQY
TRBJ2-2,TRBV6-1,ASSEPGGTGELF
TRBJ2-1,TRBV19,ASSLDRGRYNEQF
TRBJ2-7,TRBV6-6,ASTGRGSYEQY
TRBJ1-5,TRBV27,ASSTGQGALQPQH
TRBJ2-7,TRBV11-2,ASSRTGTGAYEQY
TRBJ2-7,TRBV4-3,ASSPVAGATYEQY
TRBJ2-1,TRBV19,ASSIVEENEQF